These T cell receptor beta chains were read from a single sample in a study of control samples from healthy donors and cancer patients. Repertoires were generated with immunoSEQ multiplex PCR, while TCRdb's copy carries only in-frame clones and drops some. In the table there are 350,000 to 450,000 clones, around 90% of which are singletons. Sequencing used PBMCs. Source of these receptors: a man aged 35 to 55 with head and neck cancer. Each CDR3 is given with its conserved first and last residue. A D gene is named only where the DNA matches it firmly. Only some rows state a clone size, as once, few, many or a class for expanded clones.

clone_size j_call v_call d_call cdr3_nt cdr3_aa
NA TRBJ2-1 TRBV6-5 NA TGTGCCAGCAGTCAATCCACGGGAGTCAATGAGCAGTTCTTC CASSQSTGVNEQFF
NA TRBJ2-7 TRBV19 NA TGTGCCAGTAGTATTGAGGCAGGATTCTCCTACGAGCAGTACTTC CASSIEAGFSYEQYF
NA TRBJ1-1 TRBV7-8 TRBD1 TGTGCCAGCAATCCCGAATTCAGGGGGCCTCGGCGCACTGAAGCTTTCTTT CASNPEFRGPRRTEAFF
NA TRBJ2-7 TRBV27 NA TGTGCCAGCAGCCGGAGGGTAATTTGGACACTCCCAGCTGGGGACGAGCAGTACTTC CASSRRVIWTLPAGDEQYF
NA TRBJ2-3 TRBV10-3 TRBD1 TGTGCCATTTTGGGACAGGGACCAGATACGCAGTATTTT CAILGQGPDTQYF
NA TRBJ1-5 TRBV9 NA TGTGCCAGCAGCGTAGGGGGAGGGGTCAATCAGCCCCAGCATTTT CASSVGGGVNQPQHF
NA TRBJ1-1 TRBV2 NA TGTGCCAGCACTAGGGGCGGGAACACTGAAGCTTTCTTT CASTRGGNTEAFF
NA TRBJ1-4 TRBV5-1 TRBD1 TGCGCCAGCAGCCCCGGCCAGGGGGAGATGGTAAAACTGTTTTTT CASSPGQGEMVKLFF
once TRBJ1-2 TRBV2 NA TGTGCCAGCCGGGAGGGATGGTATGGCTACACCTTC CASREGWYGYTF
NA TRBJ2-3 TRBV29-1 TRBD2 TGCAGCGGCGGGACTAGCGGGAGGCCCTATACGCAGTATTTT CSGGTSGRPYTQYF
NA TRBJ1-1 TRBV18 TRBD1 TGTGCCAGCTCACCAGTCCGCTCAGGACAGGGGAGGAACACTGAAGCTTTCTTT CASSPVRSGQGRNTEAFF
NA TRBJ1-2 TRBV7-2 TRBD1 TGTGCCAGCAGCTTACACGGCGACAGGGAGCGAAACTATGGCTACACCTTC CASSLHGDRERNYGYTF
NA TRBJ2-5 TRBV4-1 TRBD2 TGCGCCAGCAGCCAGGGACTAGCGGGAATCTTGGAGACCCAGTACTTC CASSQGLAGILETQYF
NA TRBJ2-5 TRBV28 NA TGTGCCAGCAGTTTCTCGGGGGGCGAGACCCAGTACTTC CASSFSGGETQYF
NA TRBJ1-5 TRBV6-6 TRBD1 TGTGCCAGCAGTGGCGGGACAGGGAATCAGCCCCAGCATTTT CASSGGTGNQPQHF
NA TRBJ2-1 TRBV6-2/TRBV6-3 NA TGTGCCAGCAGCCTAGGAGGGGAGGCTTTCCTTACTTACAATGAGCAGTTCTTC CASSLGGEAFLTYNEQFF
NA TRBJ1-1 TRBV5-4 NA TGTGCCAGCAGCTTGGAACCGAACACTGAAGCTTTCTTT CASSLEPNTEAFF
NA TRBJ1-1 TRBV6-5 TRBD1 TGTGCCAGCAGTCTCCCGGGACAGATGAACACTGAAGCTTTCTTT CASSLPGQMNTEAFF
NA TRBJ2-5 TRBV19 NA TGTGCCAGTAGTACCTATAACGGGGGGCCAATAGACCAAGAGACCCAGTACTTC CASSTYNGGPIDQETQYF
NA TRBJ2-1 TRBV9 TRBD1 TGTGCCAGCAGCGCCCGGACAGGGACTTACAATGAGCAGTTCTTC CASSARTGTYNEQFF
NA TRBJ1-2 TRBV6-2/TRBV6-3 NA TGTGCCAGCAGCCCCAGGGTGTTCGGCTACACCTTC CASSPRVFGYTF
NA TRBJ1-1 TRBV19 NA TGTGCCACTCAAGAGGGGCAGCAGAACACTGAAGCTTTCTTT CATQEGQQNTEAFF
NA TRBJ2-7 TRBV5-1 NA TGCGCCAGCAGCGGGGGCCTAAGTAGGAATTGGTACTTC CASSGGLSRNWYF
NA TRBJ2-5 TRBV2 NA TGTGCCAGGGGCAGGACATTAACCGATCAAGAGACCCAGTACTTC CARGRTLTDQETQYF
NA TRBJ1-1 TRBV5-6 NA TGTGCCAGCAGCCGATTGGCGGGGGCGTTAATTTCGGACACTGAAGCTTTCTTT CASSRLAGALISDTEAFF
NA TRBJ2-1 TRBV10-3 NA TGTGCCATCAGTGAGCCTAGCAGGAATGAGCAGTTCTTC CAISEPSRNEQFF
NA TRBJ1-3 TRBV28 TRBD1 TGTGCCAGCGTCCAGGGGGTAACAAACACCATATATTTT CASVQGVTNTIYF
NA TRBJ1-2 TRBV11-1 NA TGTGCCAGCAGCTTAGGGTGGACAGACTATGGCTACACCTTC CASSLGWTDYGYTF
NA TRBJ2-7 TRBV4-2 NA TGTGCCAGCAGCCAAGGGGTCCCCCCCGCCCACGAGCAGTACTTC CASSQGVPPAHEQYF
NA TRBJ2-7 TRBV6-2/TRBV6-3 NA TGTGCCAGCAGTTACTCTCAGACCTACGAGCAGTACTTC CASSYSQTYEQYF
NA TRBJ2-6 TRBV5-1 TRBD1 TGCGCCAGCAGCTTGGGGACAGGGGGCTCTGGGGCCAACGTCCTGACTTTC CASSLGTGGSGANVLTF
NA TRBJ1-1 TRBV19 NA TGTGCCAGTAGTATAGACTGGGGGTCGAACACTGAAGCTTTCTTT CASSIDWGSNTEAFF
once TRBJ2-1 TRBV28 TRBD2 TGTGCCAGCAGAACTAGCGGGGAAAACAATGAGCAGTTCTTC CASRTSGENNEQFF
NA TRBJ2-1 TRBV3-1/TRBV3-2 TRBD1 TGTGCCAGCAGCCAAGATCGGGACAGGGTTGAGCAGTTCTTC CASSQDRDRVEQFF
NA TRBJ2-7 TRBV7-2 TRBD1 TGTGCCAGCAGCTCGGGACAGGGGGCTTACGAGCAGTACTTC CASSSGQGAYEQYF